A single sample gave rise to the 14 T cell receptor beta chains below, sequenced in a study of Graves' ophthalmopathy and Graves' hyperthyroidism. TCR beta CDR3 regions were amplified from RNA transcripts. Second-round multiplex PCR followed a first-round RT-PCR using HTBI primers. TCRdb processed the multiplex PCR reads anew with MiXCR; each CDR3 protein has one entry. The sample gives around 1,000,000 distinct CDR3 sequences, about 36% of which show up once; around 10% is in the top ten. What was sequenced was peripheral blood or thyroid tissue (not recorded which). Receptors originate from an adult man with Graves' hyperthyroidism.

A note on this clonotype: The junction differs from germline at one of its ends, possibly a read error. The rearrangement links TRBV10-3 to TRBJ2-6, with D possibly matching TRBD1 (6 bases). Germline lookup yields CDR1 ENHRY and CDR2 SYGVKD. The CDR3 extends over 16 amino acids. In DNA, the CDR3 is TGTGTCATCACCCCAGGACAGCACTCTGGGGCCAACGTCCTGACTTTC. It specifies CVITPGQHSGANVLTF.

A note on this clonotype: This clone may be a read error of a much larger clone one base away. The CDR3 here is CAGSFGGEEQYF. For the CDR3, the DNA is TGTGCCGGCAGTTTTGGCGGTGAAGAGCAGTACTTC. V usage is TRBV25-1 and J usage is TRBJ2-7; D is uncertain. Germline loops: CDR1 MGHDK, CDR2 SYGVNS. The CDR3 loop spans 12 amino acids.

A remark on this clonotype: This may be a read error, as it is one base from a much larger clone. The rearrangement links TRBV20-1 to TRBJ2-7; tentatively, D is TRBD2 (6 bases). Germline values: CDR1 DFQATT, CDR2 SNEGSKA (reference sequence). Trimming took off 6 bases at V and 0 bases at J, with 15 bases between the two ends. The CDR3 consists of 14 residues. CDR3 coding DNA: TGCAGTGCCCAAGCTGGGGGGAGCTCCTACGAGCAGTACTTC. This encodes CSAQAGGSSYEQYF.

This clonotype has at least ten counts. The chain is built from TRBV7-2 and TRBJ1-2; tentative D call: TRBD1 (6 bases). The CDR3 covers 13 residues. V was cut by 1 base and J by 8 bases, with 11 bases left in between. Germline V gene lookup returns CDR1 SGHTA and CDR2 FQGNSA. CDR3 region: CASSLESRGGYTF. The DNA of the CDR3 is TGTGCCAGCAGCTTAGAGTCCAGGGGAGGCTACACCTTC.

This clonotype has at least ten counts. The genes are TRBV9 and TRBJ1-1, with 7 positions matching TRBD1. CDR1 is SGDLS and CDR2 is YYNGEE in the germline V gene. V lost 0 bases, J lost 10 bases, and 3 bases stayed unmatched. The CDR3 extends over 12 amino acids. The chain's CDR3 is CASSVVEGAAFF. DNA of the CDR3: TGTGCCAGCAGCGTAGTGGAGGGGGCAGCTTTCTTT. Using reference TRBV9 and TRBJ1-1 for the parts outside the CDR3, the full variable domain is DSGVTQTPKHLITATGQRVTLRCSPRSGDLSVYWYQQSLDQGLQFLIQYYNGEERAKGNILERFSAQQFPDLHSELNLSSLELGDSALYFCASSVVEGAAFFGQGTRLTVV.

This clonotype has a single count. The chain combines TRBV4-3 with TRBJ1-6; tentatively, D is TRBD1 (5 bases). This CDR3 has 15 residues. V lost 0 bases, J lost 8 bases, and 11 bases lay in between. Germline V gene lookup returns CDR1 LGHNA and CDR2 YSLEER. The CDR3 DNA is TGCGCCAGCAGCCAAGATCAGGGATTCGATTCACCCCTCCACTTT. This sequence encodes CASSQDQGFDSPLHF.

The CDR3 nucleotides are TGCAGTGCTGCTCAACCGGGGGGAGGCTATGGCTACACCTTC. This gives the protein CSAAQPGGGYGYTF. J is TRBJ1-2 and V is TRBV20-1, with D perhaps matching TRBD1 (5 bases). Germline V lookup: CDR1 DFQATT, CDR2 SNEGSKA (reference sequence). The CDR3 runs to 14 residues. V lost 5 bases to trimming and J lost 4 bases, with 17 bases between them.

About this clonotype: This may come from a read error, since a much larger clone is one base off. The chain employs TRBV19 and TRBJ2-2, with 7 bases that match TRBD1. The CDR3 loop spans 15 amino acids. Germline-derived CDR1 and CDR2 are LNHDA and SQIVND (reference sequence). With 6 bases clipped from V and 5 bases from J, the junction kept 9 bases outside the gene matches. The CDR3 DNA reads TGTGCCAGTAGGTGGGCAGGGGGAAGGACCGGGGAGCTGTTTTTT. Its protein product is CASRWAGGRTGELFF. Supplemented by reference TRBV19 and TRBJ2-2, the full variable domain reads DGGITQSPKYLFRKEGQNVTLSCEQNLNHDAMYWYRQDPGQGLRLIYYSQIVNDFQKGDIAEGYSVSREKKESFPLTVTSAQKNPTAFYLCASRWAGGRTGELFFGEGSRLTVL.

This rearrangement joins TRBV6-5 to TRBJ1-5; TRBD1 is a possible D gene (5 bases). This CDR3 region has 15 residues. Trimming stripped 5 bases from V and 3 bases from J, with 14 bases between. CDR1 MNHEY and CDR2 SVGAGI come from the germline V gene. CDR3 nucleotide sequence: TGTGCCAGCAGTGAATTCGTCGGGGCCAATCAGCCCCAGCATTTT. Encoded protein: CASSEFVGANQPQHF.

This chain joins TRBV29-1 and TRBJ2-3, with 7 bases identical to TRBD2. Trimming took 6 bases from V and 0 from J; bases not matched to a gene: 12. Germline CDR1 reads SQVTM; CDR2 reads ANQGSEA. This CDR3 has 16 amino acids. The CDR3 nucleotides are TGCAGCGTCGAGGGGCTAGGTAGCGGGAGCACAGATACGCAGTATTTT. Encoded protein: CSVEGLGSGSTDTQYF.

J is TRBJ1-2 and V is TRBV5-5; D is undetermined. Trimming removed 4 bases at V and 5 bases at J, with 9 bases between. In germline, CDR1 is SGHKS, CDR2 YYEKEE (reference sequence). This CDR3 comprises 12 residues. The CDR3 region is CASSTTQYGYTF. In nucleotides, the CDR3 is TGTGCCAGCAGCACGACCCAATATGGCTACACCTTC.

The chain joins TRBV7-2 to TRBJ2-5; 9 nucleotides line up with TRBD2. The V gene's germline CDR1 is SGHTA and CDR2 FQGNSA. This CDR3 comprises 15 residues. The J segment lost 5 bases and the V segment lost 1 base, leaving 5 bases of the junction unmatched. As DNA, the CDR3 is TGTGCCAGCAGCTTAGTAGCGGGAGCGGAGGAGACCCAGTACTTC. Protein sequence: CASSLVAGAEETQYF.

The rearrangement links TRBV6-5 to TRBJ2-3; D might be TRBD1 or TRBD2, each matching 5 bases. V was cut by 6 bases and J by 3 bases, with 19 bases left in between. The CDR3 sequence is 16 residues long. Germline V gives CDR1 MNHEY, CDR2 SVGAGI. This chain's CDR3 is CASSSPGTGGTDTQYF. DNA for the CDR3: TGTGCCAGCAGCTCTCCCGGGACGGGTGGGACAGATACGCAGTATTTT.

In DNA, the CDR3 is TGTGCCAGCAGTACGGGACGGGGGAATCGGGAGCAGTACTTC. Translation: CASSTGRGNREQYF. V gene TRBV27 combines with J gene TRBJ2-7, with D possibly being TRBD2 (6 bases). The CDR3 is 14 residues long. V was shortened by 5 bases and J by 7 bases, with 18 bases between the two germline ends. CDR1 MNHEY and CDR2 SMNVEV come from the germline V gene (reference sequence).